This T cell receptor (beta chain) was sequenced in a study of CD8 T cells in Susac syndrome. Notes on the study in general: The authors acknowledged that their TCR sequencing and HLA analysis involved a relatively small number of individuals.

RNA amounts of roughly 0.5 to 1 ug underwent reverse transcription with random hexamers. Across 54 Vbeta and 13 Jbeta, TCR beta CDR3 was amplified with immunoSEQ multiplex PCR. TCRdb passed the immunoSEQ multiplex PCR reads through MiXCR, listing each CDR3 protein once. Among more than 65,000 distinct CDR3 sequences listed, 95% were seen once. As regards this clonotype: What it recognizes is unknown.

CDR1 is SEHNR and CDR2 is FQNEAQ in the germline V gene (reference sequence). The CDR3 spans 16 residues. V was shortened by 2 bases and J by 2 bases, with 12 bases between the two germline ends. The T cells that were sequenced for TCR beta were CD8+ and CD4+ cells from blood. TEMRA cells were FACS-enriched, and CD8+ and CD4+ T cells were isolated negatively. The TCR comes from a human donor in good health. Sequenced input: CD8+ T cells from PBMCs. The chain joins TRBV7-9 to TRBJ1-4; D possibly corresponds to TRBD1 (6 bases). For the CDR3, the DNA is TGTGCCAGCAGCTTACCGCAGGGGACGACTAATGAAAAACTGTTTTTT. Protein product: CASSLPQGTTNEKLFF.